These 8 T cell receptor beta chains share one sample of origin, sequenced in a study of T cells in Graves' hyperthyroidism and ophthalmopathy. TCR beta CDR3 sequences were amplified from RNA transcripts. The primer set for the first-round RT-PCR of the TCR CDR3 was HTBI. TCRdb fed the multiplex PCR reads into MiXCR, producing one record per CDR3 protein. The sample lists about 770,000 distinct CDR3 sequences; 18% were seen once. The sequenced material came from blood. These receptors were obtained from a woman in her forties or fifties with Graves' hyperthyroidism that later progressed to Graves' ophthalmopathy.

In this sample, this clonotype turned up a few times. V and J are TRBV30 and TRBJ1-5; no firm D call. CDR1 GTSNPN and CDR2 SVGIG come from the germline V gene (reference sequence). The CDR3 has 14 amino acids. The V end was cut by 1 base, the J end by 1 base, with 8 bases between. As DNA, the CDR3 is TGTGCCTGGAGTGGGGCAGTAAGCAATCAGCCCCAGCATTTT. Translation: CAWSGAVSNQPQHF.

This clonotype came up a few times. The gene calls are TRBV18 and TRBJ2-7; the D gene is possibly TRBD1 (6 bases). Germline-derived CDR1 and CDR2 are KGHSH and LQKENI. V gave up 0 bases and J gave up 6 bases, with 15 bases separating them. This CDR3 is 15 amino acids long. The CDR3, as DNA: TGTGCCAGCTCACCACCGGGGGCCGTCGTCGGCGAGCAGTACTTC. Protein: CASSPPGAVVGEQYF.

This clonotype was detected many times. The gene calls are TRBV7-2 and TRBJ2-7; 10 nucleotides line up with TRBD1. Germline assignment: CDR1 SGHTA and CDR2 FQGNSA. The CDR3 runs to 14 residues. With V trimmed by 4 bases and J by 7 bases, 7 bases remained unmatched. CDR3: CASSSMDRGWEQYF. The CDR3 DNA is TGTGCCAGCAGCTCCATGGACAGGGGGTGGGAGCAGTACTTC.

Comment on this clonotype: A much larger clone is a single base away; this may be a read error. The rearrangement links TRBV10-3 to TRBJ2-1, with 7 bases fitting TRBD2. This CDR3 has 16 residues. Germline lookup yields CDR1 ENHRY and CDR2 SYGVKD. The V and J ends lost 2 bases and 3 bases, in that order; junction bases with no gene match: 7. For the CDR3, the DNA is TGTGCCATCAGTGAGACCACTAGCGCCTGCTACAATGAGCAGTTCTTC. It yields the protein CAISETTSACYNEQFF.

This rearrangement joins TRBV5-1 to TRBJ2-3, with a possible D match to TRBD2 (6 bases). The CDR3 extends over 18 amino acids. Germline V gene sequence: CDR1 SGHRS, CDR2 YFSETQ. The V and J ends lost 2 bases and 0 bases respectively, with 19 bases between them. This chain's CDR3 is CASSLGRDFTSSTDTQYF. CDR3 in DNA: TGCGCCAGCAGCTTAGGCCGGGACTTTACATCTAGCACAGATACGCAGTATTTT.

J is TRBJ2-7 and V is TRBV10-3; TRBD1 is a possible D gene (5 bases). Germline CDR1 is ENHRY and CDR2 is SYGVKD. The V gene lost 0 bases and the J gene lost 5 bases, with 14 bases spanning the gap. CDR3 length: 15 residues. The chain's CDR3 is CAISESAGQSNEQYF. CDR3 nucleotide sequence: TGTGCCATCAGTGAGTCGGCAGGGCAGTCCAACGAGCAGTACTTC.

This clonotype has ten or more counts. The junction differs from germline at one of its ends, possibly a read error. This rearrangement joins TRBV27 to TRBJ2-3; the D is unclear. This CDR3 comprises 14 residues. The germline V gene encodes CDR1 MNHEY and CDR2 SMNVEV (reference sequence). For the CDR3, the DNA is TGTGCCAGCAGTGTATCCGGTGACACAGATACGCAGTATTTT. Amino acids: CASSVSGDTDTQYF.

This clonotype was seen at least ten times. The chain carries TRBV5-6 and TRBJ1-1; D call uncertain. Germline CDR1 and CDR2: SGHDT and YYEEEE. The CDR3 covers 15 residues. V shed 0 bases and J shed 2 bases, with 11 bases lying between them. The CDR3 bases are TGTGCCAGCAGCTTGGACGGCTGGCGAAACACTGAAGCTTTCTTT. Residues: CASSLDGWRNTEAFF.